Each of the 15 T cell receptor beta chains below was sequenced from the same sample in a study of CD8 T cells in ankylosing spondylitis. General study results and limits: Blood from ankylosing spondylitis patients appeared to carry a characteristic roughly eight-variant TCR beta motif.

TCRdb independently ran MiXCR on the 5' RACE reads; one entry per CDR3 protein. Of around 440,000 distinct CDR3 sequences listed, approximately 17% are singletons. The antigens for these receptors are not known. Sequencing input: blood, either unsorted or a sorted T cell fraction (not recorded which). These receptor sequences come from a male donor with ankylosing spondylitis.

The chain couples TRBV7-8 to TRBJ1-1, with TRBD1 matching 9 bases. The germline CDR1 and CDR2 sequences are SGHVS and FQNEAQ. The CDR3 sequence is 16 residues long. J gave up 0 bases and V 4 bases, and 6 bases lay outside the gene matches. CDR3 sequence reads: CASSYYGQGMNTEAFF. The CDR3 DNA sequence: TGTGCCAGCAGCTACTATGGACAGGGGATGAACACTGAAGCTTTCTTT.

This clonotype was detected a few times. The chain is built from TRBV9 and TRBJ1-1; a weak D match, TRBD1 (5 bases). With 3 bases removed from V and 0 bases from J, the gap between germline ends came to 9 bases. The CDR3 spans 14 residues. Germline loops: CDR1 SGDLS, CDR2 YYNGEE. The CDR3 region has the DNA TGTGCCAGCAGCGGGGGACGGATGAACACTGAAGCTTTCTTT. Its protein product is CASSGGRMNTEAFF.

This clonotype has only a few counts. The chain combines TRBV7-9 with TRBJ2-7; possibly TRBD1 for D (6 bases). The germline CDR1 and CDR2 sequences are SEHNR and FQNEAQ (reference sequence). The V end lost 3 bases, the J end lost 6 bases, and 12 bases lay between the germline ends. The CDR3 is 13 amino acids. CDR3 sequence (DNA): TGTGCCAGCAGCTTCGGACAGACGAGCGAGCAGTACTTC. This translates into CASSFGQTSEQYF. Looking up the rest from reference TRBV7-9 and TRBJ2-7 gives the full variable domain: DTGVSQNPRHKITKRGQNVTFRCDPISEHNRLYWYRQTLGQGPEFLTYFQNEAQLEKSRLLSDRFSAERPKGSFSTLEIQRTEQGDSAMYLCASSFGQTSEQYFGPGTRLTVT.

This clonotype was recorded at least ten times. V is TRBV5-1 and J is TRBJ2-3; the D is unclear. V dropped 0 bases and J dropped 3 bases, with 8 bases sitting between them. The CDR3 is 14 residues long. CDR1 is SGHRS, CDR2 YFSETQ, per germline. CDR3 region: CASSLGVGTDTQYF. The DNA for the CDR3 is TGCGCCAGCAGCTTGGGGGTAGGGACAGATACGCAGTATTTT. Filled out from reference TRBV5-1 and TRBJ2-3, the complete variable domain reads KAGVTQTPRYLIKTRGQQVTLSCSPISGHRSVSWYQQTPGQGLQFLFEYFSETQRNKGNFPGRFSGRQFSNSRSEMNVSTLELGDSALYLCASSLGVGTDTQYFGPGTRLTVL.

This clonotype was seen ten or more times. The chain carries TRBV29-1 and TRBJ2-1, with 8 bases lining up with TRBD2. Germline CDR1 and CDR2: SQVTM and ANQGSEA. The ends lost 5 bases at V and 8 bases at J; junction bases unmatched: 11. The CDR3 length is 14 residues. CDR3 protein: CSVIIGTSSYEQFF. CDR3 nucleotide sequence: TGCAGCGTTATTATCGGGACTAGTAGTTATGAGCAGTTCTTC.

Concerning this clonotype itself: This may stem from a read error, because a much larger clone lies one nucleotide away. The CDR3 DNA reads as TGCAGAGCTAGTCCTGGACAGGGGGCTAGGAATGAGCAGTTCTTC. Its protein product is CRASPGQGARNEQFF. The V gene is TRBV20-1, the J gene TRBJ2-1; 11 nucleotides line up with TRBD1. The CDR3 is 15 residues long. Germline-derived CDR1 and CDR2 are DFQATT and SNEGSKA (reference sequence).

V is TRBV7-9 and J is TRBJ1-1, with D hard to call. The V gene lost 1 base and the J gene lost 7 bases, with 16 bases spanning the gap. Germline CDR1 is SEHNR and CDR2 is FQNEAQ (reference sequence). The CDR3 loop spans 15 amino acids. The CDR3 nucleotides are TGTGCCAGCAGCTTAGGTGTGTGGGGAGAGGGTGAAGCTTTCTTT. Amino acid sequence: CASSLGVWGEGEAFF.

The V call is TRBV5-1, the J call TRBJ2-1, with 13 bases that match TRBD2. Germline CDR1 SGHRS, CDR2 YFSETQ. V was clipped by 4 bases and J by 7 bases; unmatched bases: 11. This CDR3 is 17 amino acids long. The CDR3 coding sequence is TGCGCCAGCAGCGCGGAAACACTAGCGGGGGGGTTGAATGAGCAGTTCTTC. Protein sequence: CASSAETLAGGLNEQFF.

This clonotype was seen repeatedly, ten times or more. CDR3 in amino acids: CASSYISGSSEQFF. In DNA, the CDR3 is TGTGCCAGCAGCTATATTAGCGGGAGTAGTGAGCAGTTCTTC. V is TRBV11-2 and J is TRBJ2-1, with 9 bases matching TRBD2. The CDR3 is 14 amino acids. The trim removed 4 bases at V and 9 bases at J, leaving 7 bases unmatched. Germline values: CDR1 SGHAT, CDR2 FQNNGV.

The rearrangement uses TRBV9 and TRBJ1-1; D possibly corresponds to TRBD1 (6 bases). Germline V gene data show CDR1 as SGDLS and CDR2 as YYNGEE. This CDR3 region has 16 residues. Trimming shortened V by 4 bases and J by 2 bases, and 18 bases separated the two germline ends. In nucleotides, the CDR3 is TGTGCCAGCAGCCCCGGGGGGGGGCGTCAAAACACTGAAGCTTTCTTT. It translates to CASSPGGGRQNTEAFF.

The chain uses TRBV6-5 and TRBJ2-7; D unclear. Germline CDR1 and CDR2: MNHEY and SVGAGI. V shed 4 bases and J shed 3 bases, with 16 bases lying between them. The CDR3 covers 15 residues. CDR3 protein: CASSLMAATYYEQYF. The CDR3 DNA reads as TGTGCCAGCAGTTTAATGGCAGCTACGTACTACGAGCAGTACTTC.

This clonotype was seen only a few times. The V gene is TRBV20-1, the J gene TRBJ2-1, with D possibly being TRBD2 (5 bases). The CDR3 sequence is 14 residues long. Germline CDR1 is DFQATT and CDR2 is SNEGSKA (reference sequence). Trimming stripped 3 bases from V and 5 bases from J, with 14 bases between. CDR3 protein: CSASYGVGNNEQFF. Here the CDR3 DNA reads TGCAGTGCTAGTTATGGAGTCGGGAACAATGAGCAGTTCTTC.

In its sample, this clonotype was seen a few times. The chain's CDR3 is CASSLKAGGPGEQYF. CDR3 nucleotide sequence: TGTGCCAGCAGCTTAAAAGCGGGAGGGCCGGGGGAGCAGTACTTC. The rearrangement uses TRBV7-2 and TRBJ2-7; 10 nucleotides align to TRBD2. The trim removed 2 bases at V and 7 bases at J, leaving 8 bases unmatched. CDR1 and CDR2 from the germline V gene are SGHTA and FQGNSA. There are 15 residues in the CDR3.

This clonotype showed up just a few times. This chain joins TRBV4-1 and TRBJ1-1, with 9 bases identical to TRBD1. Germline lookup yields CDR1 MGHRA and CDR2 YSYEKL. The CDR3 has 16 residues. Losses at the gene ends were 5 bases for V and 3 bases for J; bases not matched to a gene: 10. CDR3 region: CASSDRGGARDTEAFF. The CDR3, as DNA: TGCGCCAGCAGCGACAGGGGGGGGGCACGGGACACTGAAGCTTTCTTT.

A few counts support this clonotype. The chain joins TRBV20-1 to TRBJ2-3, with TRBD2 matching 7 bases. The CDR3 extends over 13 amino acids. CDR1 and CDR2 from the germline V gene are DFQATT and SNEGSKA (reference sequence). V lost 5 bases, J lost 5 bases, and 7 bases stayed unmatched. The CDR3 DNA reads as TGCAGTGCTGGCGGACTAGAGGGAGATACGCAGTATTTT. Translating gives CSAGGLEGDTQYF.